Below are 23 T cell receptor beta chains sequenced from a single sample in a study of T cells after yellow fever vaccination. TCRdb redid the calling of the 5' RACE reads with MiXCR, one entry per CDR3 protein. The profile shows 250,000 to 400,000 distinct CDR3 sequences, approximately 4% of them singletons. The sample in question was PBMCs, obtained 5 days after the yellow fever booster vaccination. The receptors were sampled from a man in his late teens or twenties who received the YFV17D yellow fever vaccine.

This clonotype has a handful of counts. The CDR3 nucleotides are TGTGCCACCAGCCCAGGAATACTAGCGGGGGCGTCCACAGATACGCAGTATTTT. It yields the protein CATSPGILAGASTDTQYF. J is TRBJ2-3 and V is TRBV15, with 11 nucleotides matching TRBD2. V dropped 5 bases and J dropped 2; count of bases not matched to a gene: 12. CDR3 length: 18 amino acids. Germline values: CDR1 LNHNV, CDR2 YYDKDF (reference sequence).

This sequence joins TRBV5-1 and TRBJ2-7; TRBD1 is a possible D gene (6 bases). CDR1 is SGHRS and CDR2 is YFSETQ in the germline V gene. There are 13 residues in the CDR3. The V gene lost 0 bases and the J gene lost 6 bases, with 10 bases spanning the gap. The CDR3 DNA reads TGCGCCAGCAGCTTGGAGGGGGTTGCCGAGCAGTACGTC. Translation gives CASSLEGVAEQYV.

This chain joins TRBV4-1 and TRBJ1-2; 9 positions agree with TRBD1. The V and J ends lost 2 bases and 5 bases, in that order; junction bases with no gene match: 3. The CDR3 consists of 14 residues. Germline CDR1 reads MGHRA; CDR2 reads YSYEKL. CDR3 nucleotides: TGCGCCAGCAGCCAACAGGGGACAGGGTATGGCTACACCTTC. It translates to CASSQQGTGYGYTF.

This chain links TRBV20-1 with TRBJ1-3; a possible D gene is TRBD1 (5 bases). CDR1 is DFQATT and CDR2 is SNEGSKA in the germline V gene (reference sequence). This CDR3 is built from 13 residues. V lost 3 bases and J 7 bases, leaving 13 bases between the germline ends. CDR3 in amino acids: CSARTDYRNTIYF. In nucleotides, the CDR3 is TGCAGTGCTAGGACAGACTATAGGAACACCATATATTTT.

The sample holds many counts of this clonotype. The chain joins TRBV6-6 to TRBJ1-1; 8 nucleotides match TRBD1. CDR1 and CDR2 (germline): MNHNY, SVGAGI (reference sequence). V shed 4 bases and J 1 base; nucleotides not matched to a gene: 2. CDR3 length: 14 residues. The CDR3 DNA reads as TGTGCCAGCAGTTGGACAGGGAGGAACACTGAAGCTTTCTTT. Translating it yields CASSWTGRNTEAFF.

There are a few counts of this clonotype. This sequence joins TRBV4-1 and TRBJ2-2; 7 bases align to TRBD2. Germline CDR1 reads MGHRA; CDR2 reads YSYEKL. The CDR3 is 15 amino acids. J lost 2 bases, V lost 3 bases, and 3 bases had no gene match. The CDR3 bases are TGCGCCAGCAGCCAGGGGGGACTAAACACCGGGGAGCTGTTTTTT. Amino acids: CASSQGGLNTGELFF.

This clonotype was detected only a few times. The chain has TRBV5-4 and TRBJ2-1; no firm D call. The germline V and J ends were trimmed by 4 bases and 2 bases, with 16 bases remaining between them. Germline V gene sequence: CDR1 SGHNT, CDR2 YYREEE (reference sequence). This CDR3 region has 16 residues. The DNA for the CDR3 is TGTGCCAGCAGCCCCCCCCCAGCCCAAACCTACAATGAGCAGTTCTTC. Residues: CASSPPPAQTYNEQFF.

The sample holds a few counts of this clonotype. The chain employs TRBV11-2 and TRBJ2-7, with a possible D match to TRBD1 (6 bases). Deletions cut 5 bases from V and 5 bases from J, with 13 bases between. The length of the CDR3 is 13 residues. From germline, CDR1 is SGHAT and CDR2 FQNNGV. The CDR3 is CASSMRRGHEQYV. The DNA for the CDR3 is TGTGCCAGCAGCATGCGCAGGGGCCACGAGCAGTACGTC.

This clonotype was observed many times. The J gene is TRBJ2-3, the V gene TRBV5-1; D might be TRBD1 or TRBD2, each matching 5 bases. The CDR3 loop spans 15 amino acids. Trimming took 2 bases from V and 3 from J, leaving 13 bases between them. From germline, CDR1 is SGHRS and CDR2 YFSETQ. The CDR3 loop reads CASSFRQGGTDTQYF. The CDR3 DNA reads as TGCGCCAGCAGCTTCCGTCAGGGCGGGACAGATACGCAGTATTTT.

This clonotype was detected many times. The chain couples TRBV6-2 or TRBV6-3 to TRBJ1-2, with D possibly being TRBD1 (5 bases). Germline V lookup: CDR1 MNHEY, CDR2 SVGEGT. This CDR3 comprises 14 residues. Trimming stripped 2 bases from V and 7 bases from J, with 14 bases between. This CDR3 is CASSYPRGQAGYTF. The CDR3 coding sequence is TGTGCCAGCAGTTACCCAAGGGGCCAGGCTGGCTACACCTTC.

V and J are TRBV10-3 and TRBJ2-7; TRBD1 might be the D (5 bases). Germline assignment: CDR1 ENHRY and CDR2 SYGVKD. This CDR3 has 14 amino acids. V was trimmed by 3 bases and J by 2 bases, leaving 11 bases between them. The CDR3 sequence is CAISDQGTTYEQYV. As DNA, the CDR3 is TGTGCCATCAGTGACCAGGGCACCACCTACGAGCAGTACGTC.

Ten or more counts support this clonotype. V gene TRBV12-3 or TRBV12-4 combines with J gene TRBJ1-2, with D possibly being TRBD1 (6 bases). This CDR3 has 15 residues. V was trimmed by 2 bases and J by 6 bases, leaving 16 bases between them. The CDR3 nucleotides are TGTGCCAGCAGTTTATACAGGGTATGGGAGAATGGCTACACCTTC. Its translation is CASSLYRVWENGYTF.

This clonotype was seen repeatedly, ten times or more. The chain couples TRBV6-5 to TRBJ2-5, with D perhaps TRBD2 (6 bases). V lost 9 bases and J 5 bases, leaving 16 bases between the germline ends. Germline V gene lookup returns CDR1 MNHEY and CDR2 SVGAGI. This CDR3 has 13 residues. The CDR3 reads CASRRRVQETQYF. The CDR3 nucleotides read TGTGCCAGTCGCCGGAGGGTTCAGGAGACCCAGTACTTC.

This clonotype was counted ten times or more. The chain employs TRBV4-3 and TRBJ1-6; D ambiguous. The CDR3 contains 13 residues. V was clipped by 0 bases and J by 9 bases, with 6 bases between them. Germline V gene lookup returns CDR1 LGHNA and CDR2 YSLEER. CDR3 sequence: CASSQDLFSPLHF. In DNA form, the CDR3 reads TGCGCCAGCAGCCAAGATCTATTTTCACCCCTCCACTTT.

The V call is TRBV20-1, the J call TRBJ2-7, with TRBD1 identical over 10 bases. The germline V gene has CDR1 DFQATT and CDR2 SNEGSKA (reference sequence). With 6 bases clipped from V and 3 bases from J, the junction kept 2 bases outside the gene matches. The length of the CDR3 is 12 residues. In DNA, the CDR3 is TGCAGTGCAAGGACAGGGGGCTACGAGCAGTACTTC. Its translation is CSARTGGYEQYF.

This clonotype was detected a few times. The rearrangement joins TRBV5-1 to TRBJ1-1; D may be TRBD1 (6 bases). With 9 bases removed from V and 0 bases from J, the gap between germline ends came to 18 bases. Germline CDR1 reads SGHRS; CDR2 reads YFSETQ. The CDR3 is 15 amino acids. CDR3 region: CATTRGNSVNTEAFF. The CDR3 DNA sequence: TGCGCCACGACAAGGGGGAATTCGGTGAACACTGAAGCTTTCTTT.

This clonotype was seen many times. This chain joins TRBV29-1 and TRBJ2-1; the D is unclear. The CDR3 has 12 residues. V gave up 8 bases and J gave up 5 bases, with 13 bases separating them. Germline V gene data show CDR1 as SQVTM and CDR2 as ANQGSEA. The CDR3 coding sequence is TGCAGCTCACATCGTCCTGACAATGAGCAGTTCTTC. Its translation is CSSHRPDNEQFF.

The chain joins TRBV20-1 to TRBJ1-1; TRBD1 aligns across 8 bases. J was trimmed by 0 bases and V by 7 bases; bases with no gene match: 13. Per germline, CDR1 DFQATT and CDR2 SNEGSKA (reference sequence). The CDR3 sequence is 16 residues long. CDR3 protein: CSGLDRVQAMNTEAFF. Written as DNA, the CDR3 is TGCAGTGGACTGGACAGGGTTCAAGCCATGAACACTGAAGCTTTCTTT.

This clonotype was observed a handful of times. The V call is TRBV14, the J call TRBJ2-5, with no clear D. Germline CDR1 reads SGHDN; CDR2 reads FVKESK. The V and J ends lost 5 bases and 0 bases respectively, with 13 bases between them. CDR3 length: 15 amino acids. The CDR3 sequence is CASSGITLYQETQYF. The CDR3 DNA is TGTGCCAGCAGCGGGATCACTCTGTACCAAGAGACCCAGTACTTC.

This clonotype was found a few times. The gene calls are TRBV5-8 and TRBJ1-5; D is unclear. The V gene lost 2 bases and the J gene lost 5 bases, with 5 bases spanning the gap. Germline loops: CDR1 SGHTS, CDR2 YDEGEE. This CDR3 has 12 residues. The CDR3 DNA reads TGTGCCAGCAGCTTAAATGATCAGCCCCAGCATTTT. It specifies CASSLNDQPQHF.

This chain connects TRBV6-5 to TRBJ1-5; 8 bases are a match to TRBD1. The CDR3 runs to 16 residues. Germline V CDR1 and CDR2: MNHEY, SVGAGI. The junction had 9 bases not matched to a gene; V was cut back by 6 bases and J by 2 bases. The CDR3 DNA reads TGTGCCAGCAGCCGGACAGGGTATCCGGGCAATCAGCCCCAGCATTTT. Translating gives CASSRTGYPGNQPQHF.

This clonotype was recorded many times. V usage is TRBV5-1 and J usage is TRBJ1-2; D may be TRBD1 (6 bases). Trimming shortened V by 3 bases and J by 8 bases, and 14 bases separated the two germline ends. This CDR3 contains 13 residues. Per the germline V gene, CDR1 is SGHRS and CDR2 is YFSETQ. CDR3 amino acids: CASSSAGDGGYTF. For the CDR3, the DNA is TGCGCCAGCAGCTCCGCAGGGGACGGGGGCTACACCTTC.

This clonotype has more than one count but fewer than ten. The chain uses TRBV7-2 and TRBJ2-7; D remains unclear. Trimming removed 1 base from V and 4 bases from J, with 8 bases in between. This CDR3 region has 13 residues. Germline values: CDR1 SGHTA, CDR2 FQGNSA. CDR3 protein: CASSLEPGYEQYV. CDR3 DNA: TGTGCCAGCAGCTTAGAGCCCGGGTACGAGCAGTACGTC.